This T cell receptor (beta chain) was documented in a study of cytomegalovirus exposure and HLA in healthy donors. Looking at the study overall: A prior study identified 117 million unique TCR beta sequences from roughly 180 million T cells.

Both 60 Vbeta primers and 13 Jbeta primers went into the PCR. The assay was immunoSEQ multiplex PCR, and TCRdb's table has in-frame clones only and misses some. The data show around 150,000 clones, over 80% seen once. General study points: It was approximately 150 TCR beta chains that were listed as cytomegalovirus-associated. Reported performance of the classifier showed diagnosis of cytomegalovirus status with high specificity and sensitivity. Reported findings show TCR beta sequences accurately forecast HLA-A and HLA-B alleles in most subjects.

With regard to this clone: The antigen is not known.

The source material was PBMCs. The TCR was taken from a woman between 18 and 29 years old in good health and CMV-seronegative.

CDR3 nucleotides: TGTGCCAGCAGCAACCAGATCAGGGGACTGAACACTGAAGCTTTCTTT. Its protein is CASSNQIRGLNTEAFF. The rearrangement uses TRBV27 and TRBJ1-1, with D tentatively TRBD1 (6 bases). The CDR3 is 16 amino acids. V was cut by 6 bases and J by 0 bases, with 17 bases left in between. Looked up from germline, CDR1 is MNHEY and CDR2 is SMNVEV (reference sequence).